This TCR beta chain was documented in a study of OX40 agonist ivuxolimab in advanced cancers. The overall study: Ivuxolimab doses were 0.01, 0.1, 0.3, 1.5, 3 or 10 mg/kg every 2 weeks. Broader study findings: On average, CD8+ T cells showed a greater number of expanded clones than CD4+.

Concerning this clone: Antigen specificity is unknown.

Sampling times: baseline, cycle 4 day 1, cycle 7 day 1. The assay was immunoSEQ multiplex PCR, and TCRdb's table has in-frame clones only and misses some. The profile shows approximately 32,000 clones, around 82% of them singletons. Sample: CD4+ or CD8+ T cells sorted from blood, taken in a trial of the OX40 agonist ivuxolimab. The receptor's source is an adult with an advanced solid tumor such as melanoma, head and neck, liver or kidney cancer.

DNA of the CDR3: TGCGCCAGCAGCCAAGGTCGGCTAGTCGATGAGCAGTTCTTC. It encodes CASSQGRLVDEQFF. The chain recombines TRBV4-1 with TRBJ2-1; D call uncertain. Trimming shortened V by 1 base and J by 8 bases, and 12 bases separated the two germline ends. Per the germline V gene, CDR1 is MGHRA and CDR2 is YSYEKL. CDR3 length equals 14 residues.